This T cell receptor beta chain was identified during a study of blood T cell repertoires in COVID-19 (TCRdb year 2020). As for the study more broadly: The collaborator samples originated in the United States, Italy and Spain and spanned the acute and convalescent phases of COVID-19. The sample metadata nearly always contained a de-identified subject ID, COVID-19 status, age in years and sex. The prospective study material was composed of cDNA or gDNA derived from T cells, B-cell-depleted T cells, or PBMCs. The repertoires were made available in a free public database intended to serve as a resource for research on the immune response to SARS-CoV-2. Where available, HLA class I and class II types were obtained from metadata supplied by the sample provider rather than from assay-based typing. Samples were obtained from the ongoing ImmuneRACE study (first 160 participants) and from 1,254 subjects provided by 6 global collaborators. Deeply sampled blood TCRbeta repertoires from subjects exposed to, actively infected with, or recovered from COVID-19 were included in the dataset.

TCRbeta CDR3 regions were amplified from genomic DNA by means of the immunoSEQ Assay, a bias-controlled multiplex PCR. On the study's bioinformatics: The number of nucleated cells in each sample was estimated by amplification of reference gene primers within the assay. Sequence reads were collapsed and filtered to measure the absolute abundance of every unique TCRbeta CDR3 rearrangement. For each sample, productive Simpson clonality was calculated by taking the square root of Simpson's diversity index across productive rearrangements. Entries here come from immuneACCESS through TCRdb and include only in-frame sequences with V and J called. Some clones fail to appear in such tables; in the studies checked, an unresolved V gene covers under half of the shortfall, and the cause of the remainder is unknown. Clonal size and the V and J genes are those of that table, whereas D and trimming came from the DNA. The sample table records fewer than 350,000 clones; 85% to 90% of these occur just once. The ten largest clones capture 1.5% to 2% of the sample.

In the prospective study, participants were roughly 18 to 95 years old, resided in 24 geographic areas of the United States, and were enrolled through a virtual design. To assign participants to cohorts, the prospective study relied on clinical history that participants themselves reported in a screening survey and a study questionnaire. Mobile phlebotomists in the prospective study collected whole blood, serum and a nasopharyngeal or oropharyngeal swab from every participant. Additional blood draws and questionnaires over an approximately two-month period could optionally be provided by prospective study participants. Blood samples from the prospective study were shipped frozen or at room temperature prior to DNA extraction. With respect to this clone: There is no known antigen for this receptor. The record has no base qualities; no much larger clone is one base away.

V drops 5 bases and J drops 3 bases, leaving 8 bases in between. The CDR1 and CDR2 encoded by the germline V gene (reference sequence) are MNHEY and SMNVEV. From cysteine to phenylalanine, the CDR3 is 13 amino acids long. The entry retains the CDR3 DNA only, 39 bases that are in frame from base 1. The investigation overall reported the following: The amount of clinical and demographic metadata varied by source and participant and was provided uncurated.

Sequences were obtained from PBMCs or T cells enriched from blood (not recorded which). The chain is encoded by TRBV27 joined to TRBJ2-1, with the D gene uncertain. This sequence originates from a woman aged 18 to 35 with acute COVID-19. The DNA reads TGTGCCAGCAGTCCGTCCGTCTACAATGAGCAGTTCTTC. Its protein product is CASSPSVYNEQFF.